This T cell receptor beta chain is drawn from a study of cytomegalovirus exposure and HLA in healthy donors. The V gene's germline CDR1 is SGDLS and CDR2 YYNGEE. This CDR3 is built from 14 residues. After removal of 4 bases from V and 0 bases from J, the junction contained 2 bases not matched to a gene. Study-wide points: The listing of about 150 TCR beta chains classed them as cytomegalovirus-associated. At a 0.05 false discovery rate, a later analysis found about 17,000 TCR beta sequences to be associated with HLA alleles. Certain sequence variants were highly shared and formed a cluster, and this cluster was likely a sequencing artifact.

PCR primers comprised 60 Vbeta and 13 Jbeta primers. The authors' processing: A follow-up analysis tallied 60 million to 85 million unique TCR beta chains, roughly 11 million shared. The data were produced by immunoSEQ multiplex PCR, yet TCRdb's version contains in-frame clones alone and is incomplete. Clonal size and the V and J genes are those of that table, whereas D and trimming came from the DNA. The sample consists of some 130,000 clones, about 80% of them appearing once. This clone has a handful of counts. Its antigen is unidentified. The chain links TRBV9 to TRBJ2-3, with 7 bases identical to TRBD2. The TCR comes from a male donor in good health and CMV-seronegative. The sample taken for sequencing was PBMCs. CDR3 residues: CASSPSGSTDTQYF. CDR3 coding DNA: TGTGCCAGCAGCCCTAGCGGCAGCACAGATACGCAGTATTTT.